This paragraph covers one T cell receptor beta chain sequence. Its matching antigen is unknown. These data belong to a study of monozygotic twins with cystic fibrosis. In the study overall: With about 15 PCR cycles, barcoded libraries came from about 3 micrograms of fragmented DNA. The study, taken as a whole, reports: J usage was most co-twin-similar in 8 of 16 pairs, V in 13.

Clones were read by immunoSEQ multiplex PCR, and TCRdb kept only the in-frame ones, dropping some. The sample lists about 19,000 clones, around 97% occurring once. The specimen sequenced was blood. This sequence was found in a woman in her thirties with cystic fibrosis.

The CDR3 loop is CASQRDTGSAEAFF. Here the CDR3 DNA reads TGCGCCAGCCAGAGGGACACCGGGAGCGCTGAAGCTTTCTTT. The chain employs TRBV5-1 and TRBJ1-1, with D possibly matching TRBD1 (6 bases). Between the trimmed V and J ends, which lost 7 bases and 6 bases, there was a span of 19 bases. CDR1 is SGHRS and CDR2 is YFSETQ in the germline V gene. The CDR3 totals 14 residues. Drawing the rest from reference TRBV5-1 and TRBJ1-1, the complete variable domain is KAGVTQTPRYLIKTRGQQVTLSCSPISGHRSVSWYQQTPGQGLQFLFEYFSETQRNKGNFPGRFSGRQFSNSRSEMNVSTLELGDSALYLCASQRDTGSAEAFFGQGTRLTVV.